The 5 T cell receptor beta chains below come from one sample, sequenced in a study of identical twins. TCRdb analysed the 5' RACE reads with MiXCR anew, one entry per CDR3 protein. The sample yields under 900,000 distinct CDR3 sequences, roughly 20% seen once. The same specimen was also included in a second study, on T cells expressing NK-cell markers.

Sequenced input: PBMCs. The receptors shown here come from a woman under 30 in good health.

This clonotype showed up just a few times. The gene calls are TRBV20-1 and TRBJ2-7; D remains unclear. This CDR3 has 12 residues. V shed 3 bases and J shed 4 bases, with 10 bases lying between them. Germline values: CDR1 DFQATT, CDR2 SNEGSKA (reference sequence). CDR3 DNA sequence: TGCAGTGCTAGCTTACAAGCATACGAGCAGTACTTC. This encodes CSASLQAYEQYF.

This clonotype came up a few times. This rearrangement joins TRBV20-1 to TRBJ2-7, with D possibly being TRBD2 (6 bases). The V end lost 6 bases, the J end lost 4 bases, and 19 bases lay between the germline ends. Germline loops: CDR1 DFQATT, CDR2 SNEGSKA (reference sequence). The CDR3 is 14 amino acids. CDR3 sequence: CSASPGLKPYEQYF. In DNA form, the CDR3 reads TGCAGTGCCTCACCGGGACTCAAGCCTTACGAGCAGTACTTC.

CDR3 coding DNA: TGTGCCAGCAGCGCAGAGCGGGGAACGGATCAAGAGACCCAGTACTTC. It yields the protein CASSAERGTDQETQYF. V and J are TRBV9 and TRBJ2-5; 7 bases match TRBD2. This CDR3 has 16 residues. The J segment lost 2 bases and the V segment lost 3 bases, leaving 10 bases of the junction unmatched. Germline loops: CDR1 SGDLS, CDR2 YYNGEE.

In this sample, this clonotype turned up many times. The CDR3 DNA follows: TGTGCCAGCAGCAGGGGGGGAGGGAACTACGAGCAGTACTTC. It yields the protein CASSRGGGNYEQYF. The V and J genes are TRBV11-2 and TRBJ2-7, with D perhaps matching TRBD2 (7 bases). The ends were cut back, 5 bases at V and 3 bases at J, with 14 bases in the middle. The CDR3 runs to 14 residues. Germline V gives CDR1 SGHAT, CDR2 FQNNGV.

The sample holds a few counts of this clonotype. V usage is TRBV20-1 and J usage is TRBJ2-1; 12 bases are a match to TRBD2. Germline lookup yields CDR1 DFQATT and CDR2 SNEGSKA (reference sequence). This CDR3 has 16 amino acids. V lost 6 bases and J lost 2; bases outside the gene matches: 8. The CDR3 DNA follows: TGCAGTGCAACCGGGACTAGCGGGTGGACCTACAATGAGCAGTTCTTC. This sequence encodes CSATGTSGWTYNEQFF.